The sequence of this T cell receptor (beta chain) was determined in a study of blood T cells in healthy people across ages. At the level of the study: About one barcoded beta molecule per two T cells was the capture yield of template switching.

This clonotype was observed at least ten times. Its target is unknown. For the second PCR, which ran for roughly 6 to 12 cycles, a sample-barcoded 5' primer and a J-beta primer mix were used. TCRdb recomputed calls from the 5' RACE reads with MiXCR, one row per CDR3 protein. The sample includes 630,000 or so distinct CDR3 sequences, less than 35% of them seen just once. The study's findings and limits: As naive T cell percentage varied, TCR beta diversity correlated strongly with it. Diversity estimated from one million T cells was considered an underestimate.

PBMCs numbering at least 7 million were isolated per sample. Germline loops: CDR1 SGHVS, CDR2 FQNEAQ. The length of the CDR3 is 17 residues. V lost 5 bases, J lost 3 bases, and 6 bases stayed unmatched. The TCR was taken from a woman older than 75 in good health. This sequence joins TRBV7-8 and TRBJ2-2; TRBD2 agrees at 13 bases. Input material: blood. CDR3 protein: CASSATSGGAHTGELFF. The CDR3 DNA is TGTGCCAGCAGCGCAACTAGCGGGGGGGCGCACACCGGGGAGCTGTTTTTT.